Listed here are 17 T cell receptor beta chains from one sample, sequenced in a study of cytomegalovirus exposure and HLA in healthy donors. Primers included in the PCR were 60 Vbeta and 13 Jbeta primers. The assay was immunoSEQ multiplex PCR, and TCRdb's table has in-frame clones only and misses some. The profile shows 90,000 to 120,000 clones, more than 65% of them singletons. The sample was PBMCs. The receptors come from a woman between 45 and 65 years old in good health and CMV-seropositive.

The gene calls are TRBV11-2 and TRBJ2-1; 10 bases map to TRBD1. Looked up from germline, CDR1 is SGHAT and CDR2 is FQNNGV. The CDR3 extends over 14 amino acids. Trimming removed 6 bases from V and 3 bases from J; junction bases left unmatched: 2. DNA for the CDR3: TGTGCCAGCAGGGGGGACAGGGGCTACAATGAGCAGTTCTTC. Translation gives CASRGDRGYNEQFF. Combining the CDR3 with reference TRBV11-2 and TRBJ2-1 gives the whole variable domain EAGVAQSPRYKIIEKRQSVAFWCNPISGHATLYWYQQILGQGPKLLIQFQNNGVVDDSQLPKDRFSAERLKGVDSTLKIQPAKLEDSAVYLCASRGDRGYNEQFFGPGTRLTVL.

The V and J genes are TRBV15 and TRBJ2-7; TRBD1 is a possible D gene (5 bases). Between the trimmed V and J ends, which lost 0 bases and 2 bases, there was a span of 14 bases. This CDR3 spans 16 amino acids. Germline V gene sequence: CDR1 LNHNV, CDR2 YYDKDF (reference sequence). In DNA, the CDR3 is TGTGCCACCAGCAGAGAATTAGAAGGGGCCCCCTACGAGCAGTACTTC. This sequence encodes CATSRELEGAPYEQYF.

This chain links TRBV5-6 with TRBJ2-7; D is perhaps TRBD1 (5 bases). The CDR3 has 13 residues. The germline V gene encodes CDR1 SGHDT and CDR2 YYEEEE. Trimming took 3 bases from V and 6 from J, leaving 13 bases between them. The CDR3 DNA sequence: TGTGCCAGCAGCTATGGCAGGGTCCGCGAGCAGTACTTC. It yields the protein CASSYGRVREQYF.

This chain joins TRBV27 and TRBJ2-3, with D possibly being TRBD2 (6 bases). Germline V lookup: CDR1 MNHEY, CDR2 SMNVEV (reference sequence). CDR3 size: 18 residues. V lost 1 base to trimming and J lost 0 bases, with 17 bases between them. CDR3 sequence: CASSLFAGSSFSTDTQYF. DNA for the CDR3: TGTGCCAGCAGTTTATTTGCGGGATCGTCCTTCAGCACAGATACGCAGTATTTT.

V is TRBV30 and J is TRBJ1-2; D may be TRBD1 (6 bases). The length of the CDR3 is 15 residues. Germline CDR1 and CDR2: GTSNPN and SVGIG (reference sequence). V lost 4 bases to trimming and J lost 2 bases, with 17 bases between them. CDR3 loop: CAWTHLGQPNYGYTF. As DNA, the CDR3 is TGTGCCTGGACCCATCTAGGACAGCCAAACTATGGCTACACCTTC.

The count of this clone is one. V and J are TRBV5-1 and TRBJ1-1, with D hard to call. CDR3 length: 12 amino acids. Germline CDR1 reads SGHRS; CDR2 reads YFSETQ. Trimming pared 5 bases from V and 0 bases from J, leaving 5 bases between. CDR3 amino acids: CASRYLNTEAFF. DNA of the CDR3: TGCGCCAGCAGGTATTTGAACACTGAAGCTTTCTTT.

The rearrangement joins TRBV29-1 to TRBJ2-5, with D possibly TRBD2 on 6 matching bases. V lost 2 bases and J lost 1, with 11 bases in between. Germline lookup yields CDR1 SQVTM and CDR2 ANQGSEA. CDR3 length: 14 amino acids. Here the CDR3 reads CSVERGTFQETQYF. Here the CDR3 DNA reads TGCAGCGTTGAACGGGGGACTTTCCAAGAGACCCAGTACTTC.

This chain connects TRBV5-6 to TRBJ2-3; D possibly corresponds to TRBD1 (5 bases). Germline lookup yields CDR1 SGHDT and CDR2 YYEEEE. The V end was cut by 3 bases, the J end by 3 bases, with 14 bases between. CDR3 length: 15 amino acids. Here the CDR3 reads CASSSLGQETDTQYF. DNA of the CDR3: TGTGCCAGCAGCTCTCTGGGGCAAGAGACAGATACGCAGTATTTT.

The genes are TRBV7-9 and TRBJ1-3, with 9 bases identical to TRBD1. Germline trimming cut 3 bases from V and 4 bases from J; bases unmatched to any gene: 4. CDR1 is SEHNR and CDR2 is FQNEAQ in the germline V gene (reference sequence). The CDR3 contains 15 residues. The CDR3 reads CASSFPGQGGNTIYF. The CDR3 coding sequence is TGTGCCAGCAGCTTCCCGGGACAGGGAGGAAACACCATATATTTT.

This rearrangement joins TRBV2 to TRBJ1-1; tentative D call: TRBD1 (6 bases). The V gene's germline CDR1 is SNHLY and CDR2 FYNNEI. This CDR3 region has 15 residues. V was pared by 2 bases and J by 3 bases, with 13 bases between. The CDR3 loop reads CASSEPREGDTEAFF. The CDR3 region has the DNA TGTGCCAGCAGTGAACCCAGGGAGGGGGACACTGAAGCTTTCTTT. Using reference TRBV2 and TRBJ1-1 for the parts outside the CDR3, the full variable domain is EPEVTQTPSHQVTQMGQEVILRCVPISNHLYFYWYRQILGQKVEFLVSFYNNEISEKSEIFDDQFSVERPDGSNFTLKIRSTKLEDSAMYFCASSEPREGDTEAFFGQGTRLTVV.

The rearrangement uses TRBV6-6 and TRBJ1-1; D gene unclear. The CDR3 spans 15 residues. Germline loops: CDR1 MNHNY, CDR2 SVGAGI (reference sequence). With 2 bases removed from V and 0 bases from J, the gap between germline ends came to 10 bases. This chain's CDR3 is CASSYRPQLNTEAFF. In DNA form, the CDR3 reads TGTGCCAGCAGTTACAGGCCACAGCTGAACACTGAAGCTTTCTTT.

The gene calls are TRBV27 and TRBJ2-7, with 8 bases identical to TRBD1. The CDR3 runs to 15 residues. Germline values: CDR1 MNHEY, CDR2 SMNVEV (reference sequence). V lost 2 bases, J lost 6 bases, and 9 bases stayed unmatched. CDR3 bases: TGTGCCAGCAGTTTAGGGGGCCCAGGGGGCATCGAGCAGTACTTC. As protein: CASSLGGPGGIEQYF.

The chain carries TRBV11-2 and TRBJ2-7, with D perhaps matching TRBD2 (6 bases). Trimming took off 0 bases at V and 6 bases at J, with 18 bases between the two ends. Germline V gene data show CDR1 as SGHAT and CDR2 as FQNNGV. The CDR3 consists of 16 residues. CDR3 protein: CASSLDNPTGAGEQYF. The CDR3 DNA sequence: TGTGCCAGCAGCTTAGATAACCCAACGGGAGCCGGCGAGCAGTACTTC.

The chain joins TRBV5-4 to TRBJ2-1; 7 nucleotides match TRBD2. Germline V gene lookup returns CDR1 SGHNT and CDR2 YYREEE (reference sequence). The CDR3 loop spans 15 amino acids. The ends lost 3 bases at V and 5 bases at J; junction bases unmatched: 8. CDR3 residues: CASSSMVGGDNEQFF. CDR3 coding DNA: TGTGCCAGCAGCTCAATGGTGGGGGGGGACAATGAGCAGTTCTTC.

The chain uses TRBV9 and TRBJ1-4; TRBD1 is a possible D gene (5 bases). V was pared by 4 bases and J by 13 bases, with 17 bases between. Germline V CDR1 and CDR2: SGDLS, YYNGEE. The CDR3 consists of 13 residues. Written as DNA, the CDR3 is TGTGCCAGCAGCCCAGGACCTACGGGGGTACTGTTTTTT. Encoded protein: CASSPGPTGVLFF.

This clone was observed once. The chain is built from TRBV5-1 and TRBJ2-1; 12 bases agree with TRBD2. Germline-derived CDR1 and CDR2 are SGHRS and YFSETQ. The V gene end was trimmed by 4 bases and the J gene end by 7 bases; junction bases not matched to a gene: 6. The CDR3 is made up of 15 amino acids. The CDR3 nucleotides read TGCGCCAGCAGCCACCTAGCGGGAGGGCCGAATGAGCAGTTCTTC. Amino acid sequence: CASSHLAGGPNEQFF.

The chain uses TRBV4-1 and TRBJ2-5; 10 bases agree with TRBD2. Germline trimming cut 6 bases from V and 5 bases from J; bases unmatched to any gene: 3. The germline V gene has CDR1 MGHRA and CDR2 YSYEKL. The CDR3 is 13 amino acids. CDR3 region: CASRQTSGETQYF. The CDR3 region has the DNA TGCGCCAGCAGGCAGACTAGCGGGGAGACCCAGTACTTC.